The present TCR beta chain was sequenced within a study of identical twins. TCRdb called the 5' RACE reads again in MiXCR, with one record for every CDR3 protein. The sample has approximately 700,000 distinct CDR3 sequences, 5.5% to 6.5% seen once; the top ten hold around 2%. Study-wide results and caveats: Weaker excess twin sharing was seen among beta out-of-frame sequences.

Trimming stripped 3 bases from V and 2 bases from J, with 8 bases between. The V gene's germline CDR1 is SGHKS and CDR2 YYEKEE (reference sequence). The CDR3 has 14 amino acids. There are many counts of this clonotype. Its antigen is currently unknown. Sequenced sample: naive T cells sorted from blood. The receptor was derived from a man aged 18 to 30 in good health. The chain employs TRBV5-5 and TRBJ2-2; D gene unclear. This CDR3 reads CASSSGPNTGELFF. Written as DNA, the CDR3 is TGTGCCAGCAGCTCAGGACCAAACACCGGGGAGCTGTTTTTT.